A single sample gave rise to the 25 T cell receptor beta chains below, sequenced in a study of blood T cell repertoires in COVID-19 (dated by TCRdb to 2018 to 2020). Libraries were made using the immunoSEQ multiplex PCR assay. In its TCRdb copy, this immuneACCESS table keeps in-frame sequences only and misses some clones. Where compared with another copy, unresolved V genes explain less than half of these, and the others have no known cause. The table for this sample lists a few hundred thousand clones; around four fifths of them were counted only once. The biggest ten clones account for about 4.5% of the sample. Sequencing was performed on peripheral blood. The receptors stem from a man in his sixties who had recovered from COVID-19.

V gene TRBV7-2 combines with J gene TRBJ2-5; 8 nucleotides align to TRBD1. The trim removed 5 bases at V and 9 bases at J, leaving 5 bases unmatched. Germline V gives CDR1 SGHTA, CDR2 FQGNSA. This CDR3 contains 12 residues. CDR3 region: CASSQGAGSQYF. The CDR3 DNA is TGTGCCAGCAGCCAGGGGGCAGGGTCCCAGTACTTC.

This chain joins TRBV6-6 and TRBJ1-2, with no clear D. Per germline, CDR1 MNHNY and CDR2 SVGAGI (reference sequence). This CDR3 comprises 13 residues. V lost 5 bases and J lost 3, with 10 bases in between. The CDR3 spells CASSPHGDYGYTF. The DNA for the CDR3 is TGTGCCAGCAGTCCTCACGGTGACTATGGCTACACCTTC.

This clone was recorded only once. CDR3 region: CASSTYRSGDEQFF. The CDR3 DNA reads as TGTGCCAGCTCAACGTACCGGAGCGGGGATGAGCAGTTCTTC. The chain links TRBV18 to TRBJ2-1, with TRBD2 identical over 7 bases. Germline CDR1 is KGHSH and CDR2 is LQKENI. V lost 5 bases, J lost 8 bases, and 9 bases stayed unmatched. This CDR3 has 14 residues.

The genes are TRBV4-1 and TRBJ1-4; 7 nucleotides align to TRBD1. Looked up from germline, CDR1 is MGHRA and CDR2 is YSYEKL. J gave up 13 bases and V 4 bases, and 6 bases lay outside the gene matches. The CDR3 totals 12 residues. In nucleotides, the CDR3 is TGCGCCAGCAGCCTAGACAGGGCGGTACTGTTTTTT. Its translation: CASSLDRAVLFF.

The gene calls are TRBV14 and TRBJ2-7; tentative D call: TRBD2 (5 bases). With 4 bases removed from V and 0 bases from J, the gap between germline ends came to 13 bases. The CDR3 totals 15 residues. Germline CDR1 SGHDN, CDR2 FVKESK. CDR3 DNA: TGTGCCAGCAGCCCTTTCTTGGGAGTCTCCTACGAGCAGTACTTC. Its translation is CASSPFLGVSYEQYF.

This clone was counted a single time. The V call is TRBV29-1, the J call TRBJ2-7, with a weak D call TRBD2 (5 bases). Trimming took 4 bases from V and 6 from J, leaving 13 bases between them. This CDR3 contains 12 residues. The germline gives CDR1 SQVTM, CDR2 ANQGSEA. Here the CDR3 reads CSVASVRGEQYF. In DNA form, the CDR3 reads TGCAGCGTTGCGAGCGTACGGGGCGAGCAGTACTTC.

The chain joins TRBV2 to TRBJ2-5, with TRBD2 as a possible D gene (6 bases). V lost 6 bases to trimming and J lost 5 bases, with 19 bases between them. From germline, CDR1 is SNHLY and CDR2 FYNNEI. The CDR3 loop spans 15 amino acids. The CDR3: CASRETGLRGETQYF. CDR3 DNA sequence: TGTGCCAGCAGGGAAACAGGTCTTCGGGGGGAGACCCAGTACTTC.

The rearrangement uses TRBV7-9 and TRBJ2-4; TRBD1 matches 8 bases. This CDR3 has 15 residues. J lost 6 bases, V lost 1 base, and 5 bases had no gene match. Germline CDR1 is SEHNR and CDR2 is FQNEAQ (reference sequence). The CDR3, as DNA: TGTGCCAGCAGCTTAGTGGCCAGGGGGCGAAACATTCAGTACTTC. Translated, it gives CASSLVARGRNIQYF. Full variable domain (missing parts from reference TRBV7-9 and TRBJ2-4): DTGVSQNPRHKITKRGQNVTFRCDPISEHNRLYWYRQTLGQGPEFLTYFQNEAQLEKSRLLSDRFSAERPKGSFSTLEIQRTEQGDSAMYLCASSLVARGRNIQYFGAGTRLSVL.

The chain links TRBV2 to TRBJ1-4, with 9 bases that match TRBD1. V lost 8 bases and J lost 7; bases outside the gene matches: 2. There are 12 residues in the CDR3. Germline lookup yields CDR1 SNHLY and CDR2 FYNNEI. CDR3 nucleotides: TGTGCCAGCTACAGGGGGCTTGAAAAACTGTTTTTT. It specifies CASYRGLEKLFF.

The CDR3 DNA reads TGTGCCAGCAGCCAGACAGGGGCCACTGAAGCTTTCTTT. Protein product: CASSQTGATEAFF. The chain links TRBV3-1 (or the pseudogene TRBV3-2) to TRBJ1-1; 8 bases match TRBD1. The CDR3 extends over 13 amino acids. J was trimmed by 4 bases and V by 3 bases; bases with no gene match: 1. CDR1 and CDR2 from the germline V gene are LGHDT and YNNKEL (reference sequence).

This clone was observed once. The rearrangement uses TRBV5-4 and TRBJ2-1; 8 bases agree with TRBD1. The V segment lost 4 bases and the J segment 7 bases; nucleotides outside the gene matches: 7. Germline V gene lookup returns CDR1 SGHNT and CDR2 YYREEE (reference sequence). This CDR3 is built from 14 residues. For the CDR3, the DNA is TGTGCCAGCAGCACTAGACAGGGGTGGAATGAGCAGTTCTTC. Amino acid sequence: CASSTRQGWNEQFF.

This chain connects TRBV20-1 to TRBJ1-5; 7 bases align to TRBD1. J was trimmed by 11 bases and V by 3 bases; bases with no gene match: 4. The CDR3 is made up of 11 amino acids. Germline V gene sequence: CDR1 DFQATT, CDR2 SNEGSKA (reference sequence). The CDR3 protein is CSASRGEAQHF. The CDR3, as DNA: TGCAGTGCTAGCAGGGGGGAGGCCCAGCATTTT.

The rearrangement uses TRBV6-5 and TRBJ1-5; the match to TRBD1 covers 8 bases. The trim removed 6 bases at V and 7 bases at J, leaving 11 bases unmatched. The germline CDR1 and CDR2 sequences are MNHEY and SVGAGI. This CDR3 spans 15 amino acids. The CDR3, as DNA: TGTGCCAGCAGCCCGGGACAGGTGGATCGGCAGCCCCAGCATTTT. This gives the protein CASSPGQVDRQPQHF.

This chain uses TRBV2 with TRBJ1-5; D call uncertain. This CDR3 region has 13 residues. CDR1 and CDR2 (germline): SNHLY, FYNNEI. Trimming pared 9 bases from V and 7 bases from J, leaving 16 bases between. CDR3 coding DNA: TGTGCCAGTGGTAGAGGGTCCGGGCAGCCCCAGCATTTT. Its translation is CASGRGSGQPQHF.

The genes are TRBV7-2 and TRBJ2-1; 12 nucleotides align to TRBD2. The J segment lost 7 bases and the V segment lost 5 bases, leaving 6 bases of the junction unmatched. The CDR3 extends over 15 amino acids. Germline values: CDR1 SGHTA, CDR2 FQGNSA. The CDR3 sequence: CASSLTSGSFNEQFF. DNA for the CDR3: TGTGCCAGCAGCCTGACTAGCGGGAGTTTTAATGAGCAGTTCTTC.

The chain recombines TRBV10-3 with TRBJ1-3; D might be TRBD1 (6 bases). Trimming took off 8 bases at V and 4 bases at J, with 21 bases between the two ends. This CDR3 region has 16 residues. CDR1 is ENHRY, CDR2 SYGVKD, per germline. CDR3: CAIGGVRGNDGNTIYF. DNA of the CDR3: TGTGCCATCGGGGGCGTTAGGGGAAACGACGGAAACACCATATATTTT.

This clone was detected once. The genes are TRBV28 and TRBJ1-5, with TRBD1 matching 7 bases. There are 13 residues in the CDR3. Looked up from germline, CDR1 is MDHEN and CDR2 is SYDVKM. V was pared by 6 bases and J by 7 bases, with 6 bases of the junction left unmatched. The CDR3 bases are TGTGCCAGCAGGCTGTTACAGGGGCAGCCCCAGCATTTT. It is translated as CASRLLQGQPQHF.

This clone was seen just once. This chain uses TRBV3-1 (or the pseudogene TRBV3-2) with TRBJ2-5; 12 bases line up with TRBD2. The CDR3 is 18 amino acids. Germline trimming cut 1 base from V and 5 bases from J; bases unmatched to any gene: 11. Germline loops: CDR1 LGHDT, CDR2 YNNKEL (reference sequence). The DNA of the CDR3 is TGTGCCAGCAGCCAAGGGAGCCTAGCGGGGGGGCGGCGGGAGACCCAGTACTTC. It is translated as CASSQGSLAGGRRETQYF.

The genes are TRBV10-1 and TRBJ2-5; D is undetermined. Deletions cut 2 bases from V and 3 bases from J, with 7 bases between. The CDR3 contains 13 residues. Per the germline V gene, CDR1 is WNHNN and CDR2 is SYGVQD (reference sequence). The CDR3 loop is CASSETTKETQYF. The CDR3, as DNA: TGCGCCAGCAGTGAGACTACCAAAGAGACCCAGTACTTC.

The gene calls are TRBV5-8 and TRBJ2-3, with TRBD1 matching 7 bases. Germline V gene lookup returns CDR1 SGHTS and CDR2 YDEGEE. The CDR3 sequence is 14 residues long. V lost 0 bases, J lost 5 bases, and 3 bases stayed unmatched. This CDR3 is CASSLATGEDTQYF. The CDR3 coding sequence is TGTGCCAGCAGCTTGGCCACAGGGGAAGATACGCAGTATTTT.

As regards this clone: Other DNA sequences from this sample encode an identical CDR3 as well. This chain connects TRBV14 to TRBJ2-3; the D gene is possibly TRBD1 (6 bases). Per the germline V gene, CDR1 is SGHDN and CDR2 is FVKESK. The CDR3 is 17 residues long. Trimming took off 0 bases at V and 0 bases at J, with 13 bases between the two ends. The CDR3 region is CASSQDPTGRSTDTQYF. CDR3 coding DNA: TGTGCCAGCAGCCAAGATCCCACAGGGCGAAGCACAGATACGCAGTATTTT. The variable domain in full, completed from reference TRBV14 and TRBJ2-3, reads EAGVTQFPSHSVIEKGQTVTLRCDPISGHDNLYWYRRVMGKEIKFLLHFVKESKQDESGMPNNRFLAERTGGTYSTLKVQPAELEDSGVYFCASSQDPTGRSTDTQYFGPGTRLTVL.

The CDR3 bases are TGTGCCAGTAGTGAAGGGAGGACTGAAGCTTTCTTT. Translated: CASSEGRTEAFF. The V and J genes are TRBV19 and TRBJ1-1; D call uncertain. The CDR3 consists of 12 residues. V lost 5 bases to trimming and J lost 5 bases, with 9 bases between them. Germline CDR1 reads LNHDA; CDR2 reads SQIVND (reference sequence).

The chain is built from TRBV29-1 and TRBJ2-7; D call uncertain. The V gene's germline CDR1 is SQVTM and CDR2 ANQGSEA. The CDR3 has 12 amino acids. The V gene lost 2 bases and the J gene lost 2 bases, with 7 bases spanning the gap. CDR3: CSVESETYEQYF. The CDR3 bases are TGCAGCGTTGAAAGCGAGACCTACGAGCAGTACTTC.

The rearrangement links TRBV28 to TRBJ1-1; 12 bases are shared with TRBD1. The CDR3 contains 17 residues. V trimming: 6 bases; J trimming: 4 bases; junction bases outside the gene matches: 12. Germline CDR1 is MDHEN and CDR2 is SYDVKM. The CDR3 DNA follows: TGTGCCAGCAGGGAATCGGGACAGGGGGCGTTCGGCACTGAAGCTTTCTTT. This sequence encodes CASRESGQGAFGTEAFF.

Notes on this clone: Other DNA sequences in the sample encode the same CDR3. This rearrangement joins TRBV9 to TRBJ2-1; 11 bases line up with TRBD2. CDR3 length equals 15 residues. Trimming removed 1 base from V and 4 bases from J; junction bases left unmatched: 1. In germline, CDR1 is SGDLS, CDR2 YYNGEE. CDR3 DNA sequence: TGTGCCAGCAGCGTAACTAGCGGGGGATACAATGAGCAGTTCTTC. It yields the protein CASSVTSGGYNEQFF. The full variable domain, its missing parts supplied by reference TRBV9 and TRBJ2-1, is DSGVTQTPKHLITATGQRVTLRCSPRSGDLSVYWYQQSLDQGLQFLIQYYNGEERAKGNILERFSAQQFPDLHSELNLSSLELGDSALYFCASSVTSGGYNEQFFGPGTRLTVL.